This TCR beta chain was captured by sequencing in a study of neurological immune-mediated disorders (dated by TCRdb to about 2019). Regarding the study in general: Among the 34 multiple sclerosis patients, relapsing-remitting MS accounted for around 30 and secondary progressive MS accounted for 3. Of the 68 subjects in the cohort, some 14 were HAM/TSP patients, approximately 35 were multiple sclerosis patients, and some 20 were healthy controls. Alongside PBMC samples, the set of about 97 TCR-beta libraries contained longitudinal samples, technical triplicates, and paired CD4+ and CD8+ T-cell subsets that had been sorted. The study compared peripheral blood TCR-beta repertoires of HTLV-I-associated myelopathy (HAM/TSP) patients, multiple sclerosis patients and healthy controls using UMI-based sequencing.

For the unsorted PBMC libraries, 2 million PBMCs were stored in RNAlater at -80 degrees C until RNA extraction and were used to generate the libraries. The multiple sclerosis patients were enrolled in a US clinical protocol that used magnetic resonance imaging to evaluate disease progression. PBMCs were separated from peripheral blood using Ficoll-Hypaque density gradient centrifugation and then cryopreserved in liquid nitrogen. The junction shows trimming of 4 bases on V and 4 bases on J, and the gene matches do not reach 6 bases of it. The CDR3 covers 14 residues, taking in both the cysteine and the phenylalanine. The kept DNA is CDR3 alone, 42 bases in frame from the first base. The germline V gene specifies SGHRS as CDR1 and YFSETQ as CDR2. The table lists this clonotype with many counts. Its antigen is still unknown. No clone much larger than this one lies a single base away; base qualities are absent.

cDNA synthesis used template-switch 5'RACE with a primer carrying a 10-nucleotide random unique molecular identifier tagging each TCR transcript. Every sequencing run yielded over 170 million TCR-beta sequences covering 15-18 subjects. The RNeasy kit was used to extract total RNA. The KAPA Real-time Library Amplification kit was used to amplify TCR-beta VDJ regions with primers for the TCR constant region and the 5'RACE anchor. A first PCR added sample indexes and Illumina adaptors, and a second PCR then raised library yield. After purification with Ampure beads, the TCR product of roughly 650 bp was size-selected on a 2% E-gel SizeSelection system. Library quality was checked on a Bioanalyzer, concentration was measured with Qubit, and libraries were quantified with the Kapa Library Quantification kit before pooling. Paired-end 2 x 150 bp sequencing of the libraries was performed on an Illumina HiSeq 2500. To increase sequence diversity, roughly 24-32% phiX was spiked into each library pool. Regarding the original processing steps: Quality-filtered reads were processed with the UMI-based MiGEC pipeline, which removed over 75% of raw TCR sequences during error correction. IMGT germline references were used for aligning VDJ genes, and each clonotype was defined as a unique CDR3 amino acid sequence together with its V-J genes. Clonal expansion, Shannon diversity, and CDR3 relatedness (CalcPairwiseDistances, ClusterSamples) were evaluated with VDJtools, and phylogenetic trees were built with CLCbio workbench. Expanded clones were defined as having at least 8 unique UMIs, based on coefficient-of-variation modelling across technical triplicates. TCRdb cleaned the public reads at Q25 with fastp, built clones with MiXCR and kept in-frame beta chains. Identical CDR3 protein sequences are pooled into one entry, listed with their most common genes and DNA. It is TCRdb's table, rather than the study itself, that gives the V and J calls and clone size. The sample yields around 130,000 distinct CDR3 sequences; roughly 3.2% were counted once. The top ten constitute 1% to 1.5% of the sample.

Points the paper makes about the study in general: The highest TCR clonal expansion was observed in HAM/TSP patients, whereas the lowest was observed in MS patients, even when compared with healthy controls. In phylogenetic analysis, the repertoires of 18 of 34 MS patients grouped into a cluster of related CDR3 sequences, which suggests a possible signature at the repertoire level. No clinical or MRI features were associated with the MS cluster, and the authors said that larger cohorts are needed. No identical CDR3 amino acid sequences were shared among expanded clones across subjects, suggesting private TCR-beta repertoires in all groups.

Sequenced sample: PBMCs. The TCR sequence derives from a woman younger than 45 with multiple sclerosis. The chain is encoded by TRBV5-1 joined to TRBJ1-2; TRBD1 fits 8 bases in the junction. In nucleotide form, the sequence is TGCGCCAGCAGCGACGGACAGGGCTTCTATGGCTACACCTTC. Its protein product is CASSDGQGFYGYTF.